This T cell receptor beta chain came from a study of T cells in localized non-small cell lung cancer. Study findings and constraints: Adjacent lung was found to contain a median about 62 of the top 100 tumor clones. Since sequencing was restricted to only one region of the tumor, intratumor heterogeneity remains a possibility.

The CDR3 is made up of 15 amino acids. The ends were cut back, 7 bases at V and 5 bases at J, with 17 bases in the middle. Germline CDR1 and CDR2: LNHDA and SQIVND (reference sequence). For this clone: Its antigen is unknown.

The assay was immunoSEQ multiplex PCR, and TCRdb's table has in-frame clones only and misses some. This sample has tens of thousands of clones; about 90% occur once, and the top ten carry 25% to 30%. The rearrangement joins TRBV19 to TRBJ1-4; D perhaps matches TRBD1 (6 bases). The sequence was obtained from a male donor at least 60 years old with stage I squamous cell lung carcinoma. The specimen was peripheral blood, collected before any cancer treatment. CDR3 nucleotide sequence: TGTGCCAGTACAACGGGATATACAGGGAATGAAAAACTGTTTTTT. This codes for CASTTGYTGNEKLFF. Combining the CDR3 with reference TRBV19 and TRBJ1-4 gives the whole variable domain DGGITQSPKYLFRKEGQNVTLSCEQNLNHDAMYWYRQDPGQGLRLIYYSQIVNDFQKGDIAEGYSVSREKKESFPLTVTSAQKNPTAFYLCASTTGYTGNEKLFFGSGTQLSVL.